This T cell receptor beta chain originates from a study of shared clonotypes between healthy human individuals. Overall study results and limits: Memory subsets generally showed smaller estimated richness than naive subsets did. Sharing of clonotypes among donors was expected to vary with sequencing depth. In a handful of donors, around 5.5% of naive CD4 clonotypes appeared in common.

With regard to this clone: What it binds is unknown.

The CDR3 consists of 15 residues. V lost 0 bases and J lost 7, with 14 bases in between. CDR1 is SGDLS and CDR2 is YYNGEE in the germline V gene. TCRdb keeps only in-frame clones here, not all; method: immunoSEQ multiplex PCR. The sample lists over a million clones; 98% were seen once. The clonotype originates from a man aged 30 to 45 in good health. The chain is built from TRBV9 and TRBJ2-4, with TRBD1 as a possible D gene (6 bases). Sequencing was done on a sample of naive CD4+ T cells sorted from blood. Subset here: CD45RA+ positively selected. The CDR3 DNA follows: TGTGCCAGCAGCGTAGGGGGACACACTGCGAACATTCAGTACTTC. Amino acids: CASSVGGHTANIQYF.